These T cell receptor beta chains were read from a single sample in a study of T cell responses to AZD1222 COVID-19 vaccine. The protocol was immunoSEQ multiplex PCR, while the TCRdb copy is restricted to in-frame clones and leaves out a portion. The table lists about 130,000 clones, 85% to 95% of them singletons, with 1.5% to 2% in the top ten. The sample here was peripheral blood, taken on day 0 of AZD1222 vaccination. All receptors come from an adult in good health. Both conserved end residues are part of each CDR3. Each record gives: D gene, J gene, V gene, CDR3 protein. A D gene is named only where the DNA matches it firmly.

d_call: TRBD2; j_call: TRBJ2-1; v_call: TRBV28; cdr3_aa: CASSLTSGRFNEQFF
d_call: NA; j_call: TRBJ1-6; v_call: TRBV6-5; cdr3_aa: CASSYQNPGSGSPLHF
d_call: NA; j_call: TRBJ1-1; v_call: TRBV3-1/TRBV3-2; cdr3_aa: CASQKIGGGTEAFF
d_call: NA; j_call: TRBJ2-3; v_call: TRBV29-1; cdr3_aa: CSAGGTSGGTDTQYF
d_call: NA; j_call: TRBJ2-5; v_call: TRBV11-3; cdr3_aa: CASSDEKETQYF
d_call: TRBD2; j_call: TRBJ2-2; v_call: TRBV28; cdr3_aa: CASSSTGLAGGRSTGELFF
d_call: NA; j_call: TRBJ2-2; v_call: TRBV11-1; cdr3_aa: CASSLGQINTGELFF
d_call: TRBD1; j_call: TRBJ1-1; v_call: TRBV5-1; cdr3_aa: CASSSFATGGDTEAFF
d_call: NA; j_call: TRBJ1-2; v_call: TRBV12-3/TRBV12-4; cdr3_aa: CASSLKAGRRYTF
d_call: TRBD2; j_call: TRBJ2-1; v_call: TRBV11-2; cdr3_aa: CASSLSGGVNNEQFF
d_call: NA; j_call: TRBJ1-4; v_call: TRBV14; cdr3_aa: CASSQVDLGPGANEKLFF
d_call: TRBD1; j_call: TRBJ1-2; v_call: TRBV7-2; cdr3_aa: CASSSGTGGSLGRGYTF
d_call: NA; j_call: TRBJ2-1; v_call: TRBV29-1; cdr3_aa: CSVEDPGGRTGYNEQFF
d_call: NA; j_call: TRBJ2-7; v_call: TRBV28; cdr3_aa: CASSLVSSSEQYF
d_call: TRBD1; j_call: TRBJ1-4; v_call: TRBV27; cdr3_aa: CASSLSDREAEKLFF
d_call: NA; j_call: TRBJ1-3; v_call: TRBV25-1; cdr3_aa: CASSESFWSSGNTIYF
d_call: NA; j_call: TRBJ1-1; v_call: TRBV27; cdr3_aa: CASSLGGFFNTEAFF
d_call: NA; j_call: TRBJ1-2; v_call: TRBV6-4; cdr3_aa: CASSEVGGRSAGGYGYTF
d_call: TRBD1; j_call: TRBJ2-3; v_call: TRBV2; cdr3_aa: CASLVLQGAADTQYF
d_call: NA; j_call: TRBJ2-5; v_call: TRBV7-3; cdr3_aa: CASRWDWEETQYF
d_call: NA; j_call: TRBJ2-3; v_call: TRBV6-5; cdr3_aa: CASSYNSKGRADTQYF
d_call: NA; j_call: TRBJ1-2; v_call: TRBV10-3; cdr3_aa: CAISESPGEGYTF
d_call: NA; j_call: TRBJ1-1; v_call: TRBV7-9; cdr3_aa: CASSPHGGRSGRANTEAFF
d_call: NA; j_call: TRBJ2-7; v_call: TRBV19; cdr3_aa: CASSRSDGSYEQYF
d_call: NA; j_call: TRBJ2-1; v_call: TRBV19; cdr3_aa: CASSIRDTYNEQFF
d_call: NA; j_call: TRBJ2-3; v_call: TRBV5-1; cdr3_aa: CATKAGPLSTDTQYF
d_call: NA; j_call: TRBJ1-5; v_call: TRBV28; cdr3_aa: CASSLSIGGQPQHF
d_call: NA; j_call: TRBJ2-3; v_call: TRBV30; cdr3_aa: CAWAGVPRDTQYF
d_call: NA; j_call: TRBJ2-3; v_call: TRBV7-2; cdr3_aa: CASSFLASRTDTQYF
d_call: TRBD2; j_call: TRBJ2-7; v_call: TRBV14; cdr3_aa: CASSRVWGGEQYF
d_call: NA; j_call: TRBJ2-7; v_call: TRBV5-1; cdr3_aa: CASSLGPDGRLSYEQYF
d_call: NA; j_call: TRBJ1-5; v_call: TRBV6-1; cdr3_aa: CASSEGQHAAPQHF
d_call: TRBD1; j_call: TRBJ1-5; v_call: TRBV27; cdr3_aa: CASSKDRGRDQPQHF
d_call: NA; j_call: TRBJ2-5; v_call: TRBV18; cdr3_aa: CASSRDREVTYF
d_call: TRBD1; j_call: TRBJ1-3; v_call: TRBV3-1/TRBV3-2; cdr3_aa: CASSQDWGQGAGNTIYF
d_call: NA; j_call: TRBJ2-1; v_call: TRBV6-5; cdr3_aa: CASSSQPGRHNEQFF
d_call: NA; j_call: TRBJ2-2; v_call: TRBV7-3; cdr3_aa: CASSSRRFVGDIKNTGELFF
d_call: TRBD2; j_call: TRBJ2-2; v_call: TRBV5-4; cdr3_aa: CASSPGLAGVSGELFF
d_call: NA; j_call: TRBJ1-5; v_call: TRBV7-2; cdr3_aa: CASSLRFSNQPQHF